This TCR beta chain was identified in a study of early T cells in non-severe SARS-CoV-2 infection. V was cut by 5 bases and J by 0 bases, with 16 bases left in between. Looked up from germline, CDR1 is KGHSH and CDR2 is LQKENI. This CDR3 comprises 16 residues. This clonotype was recorded many times. Tagging with unique molecular identifiers was applied to individual cDNA molecules. TCRdb recomputed calls from the 5' RACE reads with MiXCR, one row per CDR3 protein. The sample records tens of thousands of distinct CDR3 sequences, approximately 10% being singletons. The sequencing sample was made of whole blood. The V and J genes are TRBV18 and TRBJ1-1; D remains ambiguous. The clonotype comes from an adult who was a healthcare worker with PCR-confirmed SARS-CoV-2 infection or an uninfected control (not recorded which). This CDR3 reads CASSTTLRGMNTEAFF. The CDR3 region has the DNA TGTGCCAGCTCAACGACCCTCCGGGGTATGAACACTGAAGCTTTCTTT. Using reference TRBV18 and TRBJ1-1 for the parts outside the CDR3, the full variable domain is NAGVMQNPRHLVRRRGQEARLRCSPMKGHSHVYWYRQLPEEGLKFMVYLQKENIIDESGMPKERFSAEFPKEGPSILRIQQVVRGDSAAYFCASSTTLRGMNTEAFFGQGTRLTVV.